This TCR beta chain was profiled in a study of T cells in Graves' hyperthyroidism and ophthalmopathy. A lack of ophthalmopathy progression within 18 months defined stable Graves' hyperthyroidism. Used for diagnoses were clinical symptoms, serum thyroxine and TRAb, thyroid ultrasound and orbital computed tomography. The PBMCs were taken from 10 ml of fresh peripheral blood. The investigators amplified TCR beta CDR3 regions from RNA transcripts. Carried out on the TCR CDR3, a first-round RT-PCR used the HTBI primer set. One entry per CDR3 protein, called by TCRdb with MiXCR from the multiplex PCR reads. The sample lists 470,000 or so distinct CDR3 sequences; more than 20% were seen once. As to this clonotype: Its target is unknown.

Losses at the gene ends were 5 bases for V and 8 bases for J; bases not matched to a gene: 11. This CDR3 has 15 amino acids. Germline CDR1 is MNHNS and CDR2 is SASEGT. Study-level results: Blood also carried most thyroid clonotypes expanded above 0.001.

This chain connects TRBV6-1 to TRBJ2-5, with TRBD1 matching over 10 bases. Sequencing was performed on blood. The clonotype originates from a man between 18 and 35 years old with Graves' hyperthyroidism. The CDR3 DNA follows: TGTGCCAGCAGTCAGGAAACCGGGACAGGGGACACCCAGTACTTC. Residues: CASSQETGTGDTQYF.